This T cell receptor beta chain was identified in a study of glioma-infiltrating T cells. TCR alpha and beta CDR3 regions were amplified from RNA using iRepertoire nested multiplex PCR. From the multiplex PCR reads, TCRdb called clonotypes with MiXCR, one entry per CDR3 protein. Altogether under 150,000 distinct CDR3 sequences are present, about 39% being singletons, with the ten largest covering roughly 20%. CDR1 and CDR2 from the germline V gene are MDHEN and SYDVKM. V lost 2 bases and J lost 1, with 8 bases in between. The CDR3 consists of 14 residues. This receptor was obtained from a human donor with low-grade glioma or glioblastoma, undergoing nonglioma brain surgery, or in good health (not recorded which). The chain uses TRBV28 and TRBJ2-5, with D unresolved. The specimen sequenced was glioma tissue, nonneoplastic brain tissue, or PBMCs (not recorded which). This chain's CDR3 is CASSLRAVQETQYF. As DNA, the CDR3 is TGTGCCAGCAGTTTAAGGGCAGTCCAAGAGACCCAGTACTTC.